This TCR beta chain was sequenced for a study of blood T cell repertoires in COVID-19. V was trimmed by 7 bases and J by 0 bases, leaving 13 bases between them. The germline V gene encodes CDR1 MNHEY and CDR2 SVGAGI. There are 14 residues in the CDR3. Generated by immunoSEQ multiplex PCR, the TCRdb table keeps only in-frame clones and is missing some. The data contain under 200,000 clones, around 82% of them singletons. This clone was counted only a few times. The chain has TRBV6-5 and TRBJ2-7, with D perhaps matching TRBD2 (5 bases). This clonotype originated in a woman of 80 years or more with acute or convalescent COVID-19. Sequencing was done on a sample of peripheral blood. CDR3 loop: CASTPTGSSYEQYF. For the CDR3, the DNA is TGTGCCAGCACGCCCACGGGAAGCTCCTACGAGCAGTACTTC.